This T cell receptor (beta chain) was captured by sequencing in a study of tumor-infiltrating lymphocytes in primary liver carcinoma. Overall study context: The cohort included men and women aged 30 to 69 years. Whole-study findings and limits: Compared with tumor region pairs, tumor-adjacent and tumor-blood pairs overlapped less. Only about 7.5-24% of top clones occurred in every one of the five tumor regions.

The CDR3 contains 24 residues when both ends are counted. Germline V gives CDR1 SGHNT, CDR2 YYREEE (reference sequence). A note on this clonotype: Its antigen is not known. The DNA is omitted, as the CDR3 cannot be located on it reliably, and the CDR3 follows TCRdb's listing.

Between roughly 18 and 30 mg of unsorted bulk tissue served as the source from which RNA and DNA were co-extracted. Patients underwent resection of primary liver carcinoma. With roughly 500 ng total RNA as template and a constant-region primer, TCR beta cDNA was made. What produced the TCR beta libraries was three nested multiplex PCR rounds using slightly modified ARM-PCR. Forward primers for TRBV1-TRBV30 and a C-beta reverse primer served the first two PCR rounds, at about 10 cycles each. TCRdb analysed the multiplex PCR reads with MiXCR anew, one entry per CDR3 protein. The sample holds about 190,000 distinct CDR3 sequences, around 85% seen once.

The gene calls are TRBV5-4 and TRBJ2-7; no DNA check was done on the table's D call, TRBD2. This TCR was recovered from a man aged 40-49 years with primary liver carcinoma and hepatitis B virus infection. The sequencing input was tumor tissue from primary liver carcinoma. CDR3 protein: CASSHLAGDEQFFGPGTGINEQYF.